This T cell receptor (beta chain) came from a study of blood T cell repertoires in COVID-19. Whole-study context: Samples of COVID-19 (acute and convalescent) were obtained from the United States, Italy and Spain. T cells, B-cell-depleted T cells, or PBMCs provided the cDNA or gDNA that served as material.

Using immunoSEQ multiplex PCR, the repertoire was profiled, and TCRdb retains in-frame clones only, with some absent. The repertoire has over 400,000 clones, roughly nine tenths of them found once; the top ten carry 6.5% to 8.5%. The clonotype originates from a woman aged 60-70 years who had recovered from COVID-19. The sample taken for sequencing was PBMCs or T cells enriched from blood (not recorded which).

CDR3 in DNA: TGTGCCAGCAGCGCACAGGGGGCAACTAATGAAAAACTGTTTTTT. It is translated as CASSAQGATNEKLFF. The chain combines TRBV2 with TRBJ1-4; 8 bases align to TRBD1. V lost 6 bases, J lost 0 bases, and 3 bases stayed unmatched. Germline CDR1 is SNHLY and CDR2 is FYNNEI. There are 15 residues in the CDR3.